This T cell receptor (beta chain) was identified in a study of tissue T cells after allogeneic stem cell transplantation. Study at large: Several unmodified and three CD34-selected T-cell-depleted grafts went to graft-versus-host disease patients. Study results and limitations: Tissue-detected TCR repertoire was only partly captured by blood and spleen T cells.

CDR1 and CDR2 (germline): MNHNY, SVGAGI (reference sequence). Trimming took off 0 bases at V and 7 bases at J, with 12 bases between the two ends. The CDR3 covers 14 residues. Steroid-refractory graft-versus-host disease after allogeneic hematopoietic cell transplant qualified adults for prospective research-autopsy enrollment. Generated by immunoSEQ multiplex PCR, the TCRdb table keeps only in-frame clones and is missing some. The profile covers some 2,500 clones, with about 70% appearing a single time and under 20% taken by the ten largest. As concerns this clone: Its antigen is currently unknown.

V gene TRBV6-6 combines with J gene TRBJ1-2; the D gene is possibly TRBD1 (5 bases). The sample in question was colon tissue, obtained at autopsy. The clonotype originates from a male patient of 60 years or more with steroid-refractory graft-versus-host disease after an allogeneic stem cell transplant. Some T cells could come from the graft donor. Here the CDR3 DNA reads TGTGCCAGCAGTTACTCGGGCAGGGAGGGTGGCTACACCTTC. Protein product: CASSYSGREGGYTF.